The present entry profiles one T cell receptor (beta chain) with its context. The clone's antigen remains unknown. No base-level quality is on record; no much larger clone is a single base apart. The sample is drawn from a study of blood T cell repertoires in COVID-19 (dated by TCRdb to 2020 to 2021). Concerning the study at large: Samples from collaborators originated in the United States, Italy and Spain and spanned both the acute and convalescent phases of COVID-19. The repertoires were released in a freely available public database meant as a resource for research on the immune response to SARS-CoV-2. Where available, HLA class I and class II types were obtained from metadata supplied by the sample provider rather than from assay-based typing. The material from the prospective study consisted of cDNA or gDNA derived from T cells, B-cell-depleted T cells, or PBMCs. Samples came from the ongoing ImmuneRACE study (first 160 participants) plus 1,254 subjects from 6 global collaborators. The dataset comprised deeply sampled blood TCRbeta repertoires from subjects exposed to, actively infected with, or recovered from COVID-19. A de-identified subject ID, COVID-19 status, age in years and sex were almost always included in the sample metadata.

Collaborating institutions collected whole blood in K2EDTA tubes following their own protocols. For TCRbeta analysis, collaborators shipped samples as frozen whole blood, isolated PBMCs, or DNA extracted from either of those sample types. Findings and caveats that apply to the study as a whole: Clinical and demographic metadata were provided uncurated, with the amount varying by source and participant.

The immunoSEQ Assay, a bias-controlled multiplex PCR, was used to amplify TCRbeta CDR3 regions from genomic DNA. As for how the authors treated the data: Nucleated cell counts per sample were estimated from amplification of reference gene primers within the assay. To quantify the absolute abundance of each unique TCRbeta CDR3 rearrangement, sequence reads were collapsed and filtered. For each sample, productive Simpson clonality was calculated as the square root of Simpson's diversity index over productive rearrangements. TCRdb re-hosts the immuneACCESS table, in-frame sequences only. Its copies lack some clones; in the studies checked, an unresolved V gene accounts for under half of them, and the cause for the rest is not known. V and J calls and clone size are as listed in that table; D and trimming were resolved from the DNA. This sample holds fewer than 350,000 clones; approximately 85% were observed only once. In total, the top ten clones hold about 8.6% of the sample.

This clonotype was sampled from a man younger than 30 with active or convalescent COVID-19. The sequencing sample was made of peripheral blood.

Read as DNA, the sequence is TGTGCCAGCAACAACCACCAATATGACAGTTCTAACTATGGCTACACCTTC. This gives the protein CASNNHQYDSSNYGYTF. The rearranged segments are TRBV9 and TRBJ1-2; the D segment could be TRBD1, given 5 matching bases. The CDR1 and CDR2 encoded by the germline V gene are SGDLS and YYNGEE. Cut back by 6 bases and 0 bases, the V and J ends lie 21 bases apart. The CDR3, cysteine through phenylalanine, is 17 amino acids long. Only the CDR3 DNA stays, 51 bases, in frame from base 1.